A single sample gave rise to the 29 T cell receptor beta chains below, sequenced in a study of T cells in localized non-small cell lung cancer. TCRdb keeps only in-frame clones here, not all; method: immunoSEQ multiplex PCR. This sample carries some 10,000 clones, 48% of them seen once, and the ten largest clones take approximately 4.2%. The sample consisted of lymph node tissue, taken before any cancer treatment. The source is a woman aged 40 to 75 with stage II squamous cell lung carcinoma.

The chain recombines TRBV18 with TRBJ1-1; TRBD1 is a possible D gene (6 bases). CDR3 length equals 14 residues. Germline V CDR1 and CDR2: KGHSH, LQKENI. V was cut by 4 bases and J by 1 base, with 10 bases left in between. The CDR3 DNA sequence: TGTGCCAGCTCACGCGCACAGGGGAACACTGAAGCTTTCTTT. Translation gives CASSRAQGNTEAFF. The whole variable domain, filled in from reference TRBV18 and TRBJ1-1, reads NAGVMQNPRHLVRRRGQEARLRCSPMKGHSHVYWYRQLPEEGLKFMVYLQKENIIDESGMPKERFSAEFPKEGPSILRIQQVVRGDSAAYFCASSRAQGNTEAFFGQGTRLTVV.

CDR3 protein: CASTIRTVDSGANVLTF. CDR3 bases: TGTGCCAGTACCATCAGGACAGTCGACTCTGGGGCCAACGTCCTGACTTTC. The rearrangement links TRBV19 to TRBJ2-6; TRBD1 is a possible D gene (6 bases). V lost 7 bases and J lost 0, with 16 bases in between. Per germline, CDR1 LNHDA and CDR2 SQIVND (reference sequence). The CDR3 length is 17 residues.

This clone has a handful of counts. J is TRBJ1-6 and V is TRBV6-8; TRBD1 aligns across 7 bases. Trimming took 10 bases from V and 10 from J; bases not matched to a gene: 10. CDR3 length: 13 amino acids. CDR1 is MNHGY and CDR2 is SAAAGT in the germline V gene. This chain's CDR3 is CAINTDRESPLHF. The CDR3, as DNA: TGTGCCATCAATACCGACAGGGAATCACCCCTCCACTTT.

The genes are TRBV19 and TRBJ2-2; TRBD2 might be the D (6 bases). CDR3 size: 15 residues. V was clipped by 8 bases and J by 4 bases, with 17 bases between them. Germline values: CDR1 LNHDA, CDR2 SQIVND (reference sequence). The CDR3 loop reads CASRLTSLGTGELFF. CDR3 coding DNA: TGTGCCAGTCGCCTGACTAGTCTAGGCACCGGGGAGCTGTTTTTT.

V usage is TRBV4-1 and J usage is TRBJ2-7; the D gene is possibly TRBD2 (7 bases). Trimming shortened V by 3 bases and J by 7 bases, and 16 bases separated the two germline ends. Germline V CDR1 and CDR2: MGHRA, YSYEKL. There are 14 residues in the CDR3. Written as DNA, the CDR3 is TGCGCCAGCAGCCAGGCCGAGGGGGGGCGGGAGCAGTACTTC. As protein: CASSQAEGGREQYF.

This clone was detected only a few times. The gene calls are TRBV6-8 and TRBJ2-1; a weak D match, TRBD2 (5 bases). This CDR3 contains 15 residues. Germline V gives CDR1 MNHGY, CDR2 SAAAGT. With 6 bases removed from V and 0 bases from J, the gap between germline ends came to 12 bases. In DNA, the CDR3 is TGTGCCAGCAGGTTCGATGGGAGCTCCTACAATGAGCAGTTCTTC. Amino acids: CASRFDGSSYNEQFF.

J is TRBJ2-5 and V is TRBV18; D might be TRBD1 or TRBD2, each matching 5 bases. Trimming left V 3 bases short and J 4 bases short, with 18 bases between. The CDR3 length is 16 residues. Germline-derived CDR1 and CDR2 are KGHSH and LQKENI. This CDR3 reads CASSPRRDAPLETQYF. The CDR3 DNA follows: TGTGCCAGCTCACCCCGCCGGGACGCGCCTCTAGAGACCCAGTACTTC. Full variable domain (remainder filled in from reference TRBV18 and TRBJ2-5): NAGVMQNPRHLVRRRGQEARLRCSPMKGHSHVYWYRQLPEEGLKFMVYLQKENIIDESGMPKERFSAEFPKEGPSILRIQQVVRGDSAAYFCASSPRRDAPLETQYFGPGTRLLVL.

V usage is TRBV11-3 and J usage is TRBJ2-1; D is perhaps TRBD1 or TRBD2 (5 bases each). The CDR3 extends over 17 amino acids. The V gene lost 3 bases and the J gene lost 7 bases, with 22 bases spanning the gap. Per germline, CDR1 SGHNT and CDR2 YENEEA. DNA of the CDR3: TGTGCCAGCAGCTTGGCGACTAACCTGGCAGGGAAAAATGAGCAGTTCTTC. Amino acids: CASSLATNLAGKNEQFF.

J is TRBJ1-2 and V is TRBV6-8, with 7 bases that match TRBD1. V trimming: 10 bases; J trimming: 4 bases; junction bases outside the gene matches: 6. Germline values: CDR1 MNHGY, CDR2 SAAAGT. The CDR3 spans 12 residues. The CDR3 bases are TGTGCCACCCATAGGGACAGCTATGGCTACACCTTC. It codes for CATHRDSYGYTF.

V is TRBV29-1 and J is TRBJ2-3; perhaps TRBD1 as D (6 bases). V was clipped by 2 bases and J by 6 bases, with 18 bases between them. CDR1 and CDR2 from the germline V gene are SQVTM and ANQGSEA. This CDR3 comprises 15 residues. The CDR3 loop reads CSVEPWGQGVDTQYF. Here the CDR3 DNA reads TGCAGCGTTGAACCATGGGGGCAGGGAGTGGATACGCAGTATTTT.

The rearrangement links TRBV19 to TRBJ1-5; D ambiguous. Trimming stripped 6 bases from V and 2 bases from J, with 11 bases between. This CDR3 is built from 14 residues. The germline V gene encodes CDR1 LNHDA and CDR2 SQIVND (reference sequence). The CDR3 sequence: CASRGSTGNQPQHF. The CDR3 DNA is TGTGCCAGTAGGGGTTCGACGGGCAATCAGCCCCAGCATTTT.

V usage is TRBV19 and J usage is TRBJ2-2, with D perhaps TRBD2 (6 bases). V lost 7 bases, J lost 6 bases, and 18 bases lay in between. The CDR3 is 15 residues long. Looked up from germline, CDR1 is LNHDA and CDR2 is SQIVND (reference sequence). CDR3 bases: TGTGCCAGTACCATGGGAGGTATGGGCGCCGGGGAGCTGTTTTTT. This sequence encodes CASTMGGMGAGELFF.

The chain recombines TRBV9 with TRBJ2-3; maybe TRBD2 (6 bases). Germline CDR1 is SGDLS and CDR2 is YYNGEE. The CDR3 consists of 15 residues. V was clipped by 5 bases and J by 6 bases, with 19 bases between them. CDR3 sequence reads: CASSGGTPLPDTQYF. CDR3 nucleotides: TGTGCCAGCAGTGGGGGGACGCCTCTACCTGATACGCAGTATTTT.

This chain uses TRBV6-8 with TRBJ1-3; D is unclear. The CDR3 is 15 amino acids. In germline, CDR1 is MNHGY, CDR2 SAAAGT. The V end was cut by 7 bases, the J end by 0 bases, with 13 bases between. The CDR3 loop is CASTANWDSGNTIYF. CDR3 DNA sequence: TGTGCCAGCACCGCCAACTGGGACTCTGGAAACACCATATATTTT.

This clone has a handful of counts. This rearrangement joins TRBV6-8 to TRBJ1-1, with 7 bases matching TRBD1. The CDR3 sequence is 13 residues long. J was trimmed by 4 bases and V by 4 bases; bases with no gene match: 3. Germline loops: CDR1 MNHGY, CDR2 SAAAGT. The CDR3, as DNA: TGTGCCAGCAGTTGGGGACAGTTCACTGAAGCTTTCTTT. Translated, it gives CASSWGQFTEAFF.

As for this clone: Some base could not be read or is ambiguous, and its residue is marked X. This rearrangement joins TRBV5-1 to TRBJ1-1; possibly TRBD1 for D (5 bases). Between the trimmed V and J ends, which lost 4 bases and 9 bases, there was a span of 19 bases. The CDR3 sequence is 14 residues long. CDR1 is SGHRS and CDR2 is YFSETQ in the germline V gene. The CDR3 spells CASSTHXAGEKAFF. The CDR3 DNA reads TGCGCCAGCAGCACCCACTYAGCGGGGGAAAAAGCTTTCTTT.

The rearrangement uses TRBV11-3 and TRBJ1-1, with D perhaps matching TRBD1 (5 bases). V was clipped by 5 bases and J by 3 bases, with 25 bases between them. From germline, CDR1 is SGHNT and CDR2 YENEEA. The CDR3 covers 18 residues. Here the CDR3 DNA reads TGTGCCAGCAGCGAGGGGAGTGGGGCACTGGACTCGGACACTGAAGCTTTCTTT. Residues: CASSEGSGALDSDTEAFF.

The chain has TRBV5-1 and TRBJ1-1; D remains ambiguous. CDR1 and CDR2 (germline): SGHRS, YFSETQ. V was pared by 1 base and J by 1 base, with 11 bases between. The CDR3 spans 15 residues. CDR3 sequence reads: CASSLLAGTNTEAFF. The CDR3 DNA follows: TGCGCCAGCAGCTTGCTTGCAGGTACGAACACTGAAGCTTTCTTT.

This clone was counted a few times. V gene TRBV29-1 combines with J gene TRBJ1-1; perhaps TRBD1 as D (5 bases). The CDR3 runs to 13 residues. Between the trimmed V and J ends, which lost 4 bases and 5 bases, there was a span of 14 bases. Germline V CDR1 and CDR2: SQVTM, ANQGSEA. The CDR3 DNA is TGCAGCGTTGGACGGGCCTGGGGGACTGAAGCTTTCTTT. The encoded protein is CSVGRAWGTEAFF.

This clone was found a few times. The rearrangement uses TRBV9 and TRBJ2-3; 12 bases match TRBD2. V trimming: 4 bases; J trimming: 5 bases; junction bases outside the gene matches: 8. There are 16 residues in the CDR3. Germline V CDR1 and CDR2: SGDLS, YYNGEE. The CDR3 sequence is CASSPRLAGVEDTQYF. The CDR3 nucleotides read TGTGCCAGCAGCCCCAGACTAGCGGGAGTGGAAGATACGCAGTATTTT.

This clone was found a few times. An end of the junction differs from the germline gene, which may be a read error. The gene calls are TRBV11-3 and TRBJ2-6; D possibly corresponds to TRBD1 (5 bases). In germline, CDR1 is SGHNT, CDR2 YENEEA. The length of the CDR3 is 15 residues. The CDR3 spells CASSLDGSGANVLTF. CDR3 DNA sequence: TGTGCCAGCAGCCTGGACGGCTCTGGGGCCAATGTCCTGACTTTC. Drawing the rest from reference TRBV11-3 and TRBJ2-6, the complete variable domain is EAGVVQSPRYKIIEKKQPVAFWCNPISGHNTLYWYLQNLGQGPELLIRYENEEAVDDSQLPKDRFSAERLKGVDSTLKIQPAELGDSAVYLCASSLDGSGANVLTFGAGSRLTVL.

This clone was seen a handful of times. The gene calls are TRBV6-8 and TRBJ1-1; D possibly corresponds to TRBD1 (5 bases). CDR3 length: 14 residues. The ends were cut back, 3 bases at V and 4 bases at J, with 12 bases in the middle. Per the germline V gene, CDR1 is MNHGY and CDR2 is SAAAGT. This CDR3 is CASSYGGVGTEAFF. The CDR3 nucleotides read TGTGCCAGCAGTTATGGGGGAGTGGGCACTGAAGCTTTCTTT.

The chain recombines TRBV28 with TRBJ1-6; D gene unclear. The CDR3 is 14 amino acids. Trimming stripped 3 bases from V and 7 bases from J, with 10 bases between. CDR1 is MDHEN, CDR2 SYDVKM, per germline. CDR3 sequence (DNA): TGTGCCAGCAGTTTCTCGGTGGGGAATTCACCCCTCCACTTT. Translation: CASSFSVGNSPLHF.

The count of this clone is one. The rearrangement joins TRBV28 to TRBJ2-1, with TRBD2 matching over 9 bases. Germline-derived CDR1 and CDR2 are MDHEN and SYDVKM. The ends lost 9 bases at V and 2 bases at J; junction bases unmatched: 5. CDR3 length: 14 residues. The CDR3 is CARRLAATYNEQFF. In nucleotides, the CDR3 is TGTGCCAGAAGACTAGCGGCTACCTACAATGAGCAGTTCTTC.

The chain has TRBV6-8 and TRBJ1-4, with D possibly matching TRBD1 (5 bases). The ends were cut back, 5 bases at V and 8 bases at J, with 18 bases in the middle. CDR3 size: 15 residues. Germline lookup yields CDR1 MNHGY and CDR2 SAAAGT. The CDR3 nucleotides are TGTGCCAGCAGTCTCGCGGGCCAGGGAGACGAAAAACTGTTTTTT. Translation gives CASSLAGQGDEKLFF.

J is TRBJ2-3 and V is TRBV10-2; tentative D call: TRBD2 (5 bases). The CDR3 covers 13 residues. The V end was cut by 5 bases, the J end by 5 bases, with 11 bases between. Germline values: CDR1 WSHSY, CDR2 SAAADI. The CDR3 here is CASSIIRGDTQYF. CDR3 coding DNA: TGCGCCAGCAGTATCATACGGGGAGATACGCAGTATTTT.

The chain employs TRBV19 and TRBJ2-2; the D gene is possibly TRBD1 (6 bases). This CDR3 is built from 15 residues. V dropped 6 bases and J dropped 2 bases, with 13 bases sitting between them. The germline V gene has CDR1 LNHDA and CDR2 SQIVND (reference sequence). The CDR3 protein is CASRPTGRNTGELFF. The DNA for the CDR3 is TGTGCCAGTAGACCCACAGGGAGAAACACCGGGGAGCTGTTTTTT.

The chain carries TRBV9 and TRBJ1-5; 9 bases are shared with TRBD1. V lost 5 bases, J lost 4 bases, and 4 bases stayed unmatched. This CDR3 has 14 amino acids. Per the germline V gene, CDR1 is SGDLS and CDR2 is YYNGEE. DNA for the CDR3: TGTGCCAGCAGAGGGGACAGGGCAAATCAGCCCCAGCATTTT. Translation gives CASRGDRANQPQHF. The whole variable domain, remainder taken from reference TRBV9 and TRBJ1-5, is DSGVTQTPKHLITATGQRVTLRCSPRSGDLSVYWYQQSLDQGLQFLIQYYNGEERAKGNILERFSAQQFPDLHSELNLSSLELGDSALYFCASRGDRANQPQHFGDGTRLSIL.

The chain is built from TRBV11-3 and TRBJ1-1; TRBD1 is a possible D gene (5 bases). Trimming removed 5 bases at V and 6 bases at J, with 19 bases between. Germline V lookup: CDR1 SGHNT, CDR2 YENEEA. The CDR3 extends over 15 amino acids. The DNA of the CDR3 is TGTGCCAGCAGCCGAAGAGGCAGTGCGGGGGCTGAAGCTTTCTTT. This sequence encodes CASSRRGSAGAEAFF.